This entry describes one T cell receptor (beta chain). Its antigen remains unknown. This CDR3 contains 16 residues. V lost 0 bases to trimming and J lost 1 base, with 12 bases between them. Germline CDR1 and CDR2: SGHAT and FQNNGV. Assay used: immunoSEQ multiplex PCR; TCRdb lists only in-frame clones, some missing. The table records 70,000 to 95,000 clones, about 88% of them present only once. The data derive from a study of radiotherapy plus CTLA-4 blockade in lung cancer. General study findings and limits: Peripheral blood showed expansion of tumor-derived TCR clones after radiotherapy and ipilimumab. It was early blood T cell clone dynamics, with interferon-beta, that reportedly best predicted response.

The V call is TRBV11-2, the J call TRBJ2-5, with D possibly matching TRBD1 (6 bases). This receptor was taken from a human donor with non-small cell lung cancer that progressed on radiotherapy plus ipilimumab. Sequenced here: peripheral blood, sampled from a patient treated with radiotherapy plus ipilimumab. CDR3 protein: CASSLDFQQGQETQYF. CDR3 coding DNA: TGTGCCAGCAGCTTAGATTTCCAACAGGGCCAAGAGACCCAGTACTTC.